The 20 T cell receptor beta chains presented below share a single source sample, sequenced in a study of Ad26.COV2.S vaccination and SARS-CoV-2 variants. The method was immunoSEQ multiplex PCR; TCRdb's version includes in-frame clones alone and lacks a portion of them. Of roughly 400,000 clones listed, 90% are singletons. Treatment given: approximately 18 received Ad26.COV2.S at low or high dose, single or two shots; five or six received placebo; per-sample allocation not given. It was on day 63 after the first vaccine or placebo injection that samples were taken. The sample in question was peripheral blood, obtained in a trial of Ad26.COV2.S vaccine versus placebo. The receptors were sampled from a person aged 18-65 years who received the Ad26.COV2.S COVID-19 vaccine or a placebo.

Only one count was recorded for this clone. The CDR3 nucleotides are TGTGCCAGCAGTGCGGGACTAGCGGTATACAATGAGCAGTTCTTC. Translated, it gives CASSAGLAVYNEQFF. The rearrangement links TRBV25-1 to TRBJ2-1; 11 bases align to TRBD2. Looked up from germline, CDR1 is MGHDK and CDR2 is SYGVNS. CDR3 length: 15 residues. V trimming: 4 bases; J trimming: 4 bases; junction bases outside the gene matches: 3.

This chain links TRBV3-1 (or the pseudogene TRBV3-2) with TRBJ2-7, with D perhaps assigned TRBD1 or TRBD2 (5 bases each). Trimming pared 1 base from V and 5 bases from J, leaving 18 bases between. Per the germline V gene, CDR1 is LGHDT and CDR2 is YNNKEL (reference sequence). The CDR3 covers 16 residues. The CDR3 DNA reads TGTGCCAGCAGCCAAGTGAGGGACGTGTTCCGGAACGAGCAGTACTTC. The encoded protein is CASSQVRDVFRNEQYF.

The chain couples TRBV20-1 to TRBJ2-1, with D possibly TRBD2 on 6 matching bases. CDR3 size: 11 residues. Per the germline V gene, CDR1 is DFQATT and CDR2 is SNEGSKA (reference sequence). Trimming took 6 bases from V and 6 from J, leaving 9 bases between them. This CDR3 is CSAPTSNEQFF. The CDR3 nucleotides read TGCAGTGCCCCGACTAGCAATGAGCAGTTCTTC.

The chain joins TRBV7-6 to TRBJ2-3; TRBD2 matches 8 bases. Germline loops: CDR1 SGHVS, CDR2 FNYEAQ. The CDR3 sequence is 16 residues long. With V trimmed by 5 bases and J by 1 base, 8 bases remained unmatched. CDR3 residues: CASSGSREVGTDTQYF. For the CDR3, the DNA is TGTGCCAGCAGCGGCTCGCGGGAGGTCGGCACAGATACGCAGTATTTT.

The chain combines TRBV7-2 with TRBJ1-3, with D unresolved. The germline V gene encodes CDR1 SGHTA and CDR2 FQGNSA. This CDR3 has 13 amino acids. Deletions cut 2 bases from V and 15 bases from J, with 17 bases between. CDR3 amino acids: CASSLSRGAPTYF. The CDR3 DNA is TGTGCCAGCAGCTTATCGAGAGGCGCGCCAACATATTTT.

In DNA, the CDR3 is TGCGCCAGCAGCTTATGGGGGCGCGGAGAGACCCAGTACTTC. This codes for CASSLWGRGETQYF. The V and J genes are TRBV5-1 and TRBJ2-5; D is possibly TRBD1 (6 bases). CDR3 length equals 14 residues. The germline V gene has CDR1 SGHRS and CDR2 YFSETQ. Trimming took off 2 bases at V and 4 bases at J, with 12 bases between the two ends.

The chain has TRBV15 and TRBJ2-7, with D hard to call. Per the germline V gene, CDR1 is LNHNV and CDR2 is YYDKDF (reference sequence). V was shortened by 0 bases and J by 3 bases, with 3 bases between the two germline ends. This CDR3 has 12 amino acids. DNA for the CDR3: TGTGCCACCAGCAGAGACAACTACGAGCAGTACTTC. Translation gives CATSRDNYEQYF.

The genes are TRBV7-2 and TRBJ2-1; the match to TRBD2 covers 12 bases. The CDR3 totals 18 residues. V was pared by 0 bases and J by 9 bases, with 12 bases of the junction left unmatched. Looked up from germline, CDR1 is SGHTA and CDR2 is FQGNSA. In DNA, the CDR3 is TGTGCCAGCAGCTTAGCGCTACGGGCTAGCGGGAGGGCCGGTGAGCAGTTCTTC. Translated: CASSLALRASGRAGEQFF.

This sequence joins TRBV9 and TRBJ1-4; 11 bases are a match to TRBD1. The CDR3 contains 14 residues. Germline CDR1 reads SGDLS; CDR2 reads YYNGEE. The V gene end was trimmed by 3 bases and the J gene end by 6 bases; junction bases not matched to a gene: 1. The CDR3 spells CASSAGQGDEKLFF. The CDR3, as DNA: TGTGCCAGCAGCGCGGGACAGGGGGATGAAAAACTGTTTTTT.

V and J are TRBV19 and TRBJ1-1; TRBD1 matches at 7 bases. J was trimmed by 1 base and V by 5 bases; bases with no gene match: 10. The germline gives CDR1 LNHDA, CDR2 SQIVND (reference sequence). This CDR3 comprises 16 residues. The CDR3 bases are TGTGCCAGTAGTCAGTTCCGGACAGGCCCGAACACTGAAGCTTTCTTT. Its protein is CASSQFRTGPNTEAFF.

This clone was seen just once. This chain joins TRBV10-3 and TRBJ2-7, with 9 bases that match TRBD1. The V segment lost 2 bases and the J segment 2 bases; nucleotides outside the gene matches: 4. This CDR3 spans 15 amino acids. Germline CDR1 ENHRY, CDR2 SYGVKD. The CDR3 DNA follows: TGTGCCATCAGTGAGAGGGACAGGGACCCCTACGAGCAGTACTTC. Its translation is CAISERDRDPYEQYF.

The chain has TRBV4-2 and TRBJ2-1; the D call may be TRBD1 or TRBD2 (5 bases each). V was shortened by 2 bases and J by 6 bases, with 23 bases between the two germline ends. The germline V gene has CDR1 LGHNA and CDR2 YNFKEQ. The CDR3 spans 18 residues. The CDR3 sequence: CASSQIRGPLAGGNEQFF. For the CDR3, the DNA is TGTGCCAGCAGCCAAATCCGGGGACCGCTGGCCGGAGGCAATGAGCAGTTCTTC.

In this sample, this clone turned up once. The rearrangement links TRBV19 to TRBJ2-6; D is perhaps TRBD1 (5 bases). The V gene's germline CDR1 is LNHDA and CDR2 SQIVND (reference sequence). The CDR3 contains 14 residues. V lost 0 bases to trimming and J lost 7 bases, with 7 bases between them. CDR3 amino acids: CASSIDRAANVLTF. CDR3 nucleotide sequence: TGTGCCAGTAGTATAGACAGGGCAGCCAACGTCCTGACTTTC.

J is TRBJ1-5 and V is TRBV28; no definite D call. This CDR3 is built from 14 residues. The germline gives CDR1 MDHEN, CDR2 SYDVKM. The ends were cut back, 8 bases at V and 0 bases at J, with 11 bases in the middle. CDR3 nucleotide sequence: TGTGCCAGCCTCCCCAATTTTAGCAATCAGCCCCAGCATTTT. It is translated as CASLPNFSNQPQHF. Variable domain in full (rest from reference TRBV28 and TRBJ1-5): DVKVTQSSRYLVKRTGEKVFLECVQDMDHENMFWYRQDPGLGLRLIYFSYDVKMKEKGDIPEGYSVSREKKERFSLILESASTNQTSMYLCASLPNFSNQPQHFGDGTRLSIL.

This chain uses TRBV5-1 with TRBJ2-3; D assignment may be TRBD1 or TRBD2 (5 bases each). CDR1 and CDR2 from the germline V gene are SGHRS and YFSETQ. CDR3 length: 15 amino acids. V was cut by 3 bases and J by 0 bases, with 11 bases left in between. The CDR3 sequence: CASSSPWDSTDTQYF. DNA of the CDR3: TGCGCCAGCAGCTCCCCTTGGGACAGCACAGATACGCAGTATTTT.

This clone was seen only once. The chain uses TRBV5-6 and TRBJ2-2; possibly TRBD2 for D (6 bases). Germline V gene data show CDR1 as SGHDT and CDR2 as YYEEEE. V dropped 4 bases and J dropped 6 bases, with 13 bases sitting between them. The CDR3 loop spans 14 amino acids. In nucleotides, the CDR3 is TGTGCCAGCAGCCCCACTAGCTTGGCCGGGGAGCTGTTTTTT. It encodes CASSPTSLAGELFF.

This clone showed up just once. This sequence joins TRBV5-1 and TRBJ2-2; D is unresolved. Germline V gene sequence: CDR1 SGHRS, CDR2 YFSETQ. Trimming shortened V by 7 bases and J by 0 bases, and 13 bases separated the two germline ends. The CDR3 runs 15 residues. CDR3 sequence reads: CASQYTGANTGELFF. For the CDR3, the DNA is TGCGCCAGCCAATATACGGGTGCGAACACCGGGGAGCTGTTTTTT.

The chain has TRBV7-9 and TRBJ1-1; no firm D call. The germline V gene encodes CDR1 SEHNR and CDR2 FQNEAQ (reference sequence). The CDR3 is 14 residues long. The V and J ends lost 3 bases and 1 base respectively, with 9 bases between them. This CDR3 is CASSFAPRNTEAFF. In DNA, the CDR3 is TGTGCCAGCAGCTTCGCACCCCGGAACACTGAAGCTTTCTTT.

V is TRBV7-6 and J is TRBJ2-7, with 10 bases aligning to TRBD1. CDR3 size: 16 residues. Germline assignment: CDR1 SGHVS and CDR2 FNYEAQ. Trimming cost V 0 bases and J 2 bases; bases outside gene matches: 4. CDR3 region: CASSLASGQGAYEQYF. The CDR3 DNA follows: TGTGCCAGCAGCTTAGCGTCTGGACAGGGGGCCTACGAGCAGTACTTC.

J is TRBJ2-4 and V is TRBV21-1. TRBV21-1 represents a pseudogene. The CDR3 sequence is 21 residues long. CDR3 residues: CASSKWKPYWPVTLAKNIQYF. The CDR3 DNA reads TGTGCCAGCAGCAAGTGGAAGCCTTATTGGCCCGTAACGTTAGCCAAAAACATTCAGTACTTC.